The present TCR beta chain was sequenced within a study of T-cell reconstitution after alpha-beta-depleted transplantation in children. CDR1 SGHTA and CDR2 FQGNSA come from the germline V gene. This CDR3 has 15 residues. J gave up 4 bases and V 2 bases, and 2 bases lay outside the gene matches. A TCRbeta library incorporating unique molecular identifiers was prepared. TCRdb processed the PCR reads anew with MiXCR; each CDR3 protein has one entry. The table shows some 200,000 distinct CDR3 sequences, with roughly 9% occurring only once. The chain couples TRBV7-2 to TRBJ2-1; 10 nucleotides match TRBD2. The origin of this receptor is a human donor who donated a stem cell graft to a child with acute lymphoblastic leukemia. The sample was PBMCs from the stem cell graft donor, taken from the stem cell graft. The CDR3 sequence is CASSLSGGVYNEQFF. The CDR3 bases are TGTGCCAGCAGCTTAAGCGGGGGGGTTTACAATGAGCAGTTCTTC.